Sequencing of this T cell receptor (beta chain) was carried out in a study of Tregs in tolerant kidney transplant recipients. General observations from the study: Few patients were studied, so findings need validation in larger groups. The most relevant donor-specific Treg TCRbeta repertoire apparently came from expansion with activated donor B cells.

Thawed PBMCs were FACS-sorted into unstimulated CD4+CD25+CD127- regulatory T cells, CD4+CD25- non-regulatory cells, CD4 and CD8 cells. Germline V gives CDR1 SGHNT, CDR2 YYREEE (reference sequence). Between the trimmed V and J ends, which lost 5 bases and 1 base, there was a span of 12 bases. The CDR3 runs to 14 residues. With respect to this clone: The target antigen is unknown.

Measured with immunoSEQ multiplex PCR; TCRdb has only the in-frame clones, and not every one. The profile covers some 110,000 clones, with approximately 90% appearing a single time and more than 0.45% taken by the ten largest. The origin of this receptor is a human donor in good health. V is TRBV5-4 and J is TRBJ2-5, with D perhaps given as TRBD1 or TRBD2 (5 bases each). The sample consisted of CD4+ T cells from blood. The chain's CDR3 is CASRSTGTQETQYF. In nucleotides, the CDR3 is TGTGCCAGCAGGTCTACCGGGACCCAAGAGACCCAGTACTTC. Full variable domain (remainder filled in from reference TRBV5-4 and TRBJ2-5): ETGVTQSPTHLIKTRGQQVTLRCSSQSGHNTVSWYQQALGQGPQFIFQYYREEENGRGNFPPRFSGLQFPNYSSELNVNALELDDSALYLCASRSTGTQETQYFGPGTRLLVL.